Presented here are 17 T cell receptor beta chains from one specimen sequenced in a study of identical twins. A single record per CDR3 protein comes from TCRdb applying MiXCR to the 5' RACE reads. The sample lists 1.5 million to 2 million distinct CDR3 sequences, under 35% occurring once. The sequenced material came from cord blood. The receptors stem from a newborn girl in good health.

The chain uses TRBV27 and TRBJ1-5, with D uncertain. CDR3 length: 16 amino acids. V was shortened by 5 bases and J by 0 bases, with 14 bases between the two germline ends. Germline lookup yields CDR1 MNHEY and CDR2 SMNVEV (reference sequence). This chain's CDR3 is CASSPRTPYSNQPQHF. CDR3 nucleotide sequence: TGTGCCAGCAGTCCACGGACCCCTTATAGCAATCAGCCCCAGCATTTT.

This chain's CDR3 is CASSESRGGTEAFF. The CDR3 DNA reads TGCGCCAGCAGTGAGTCTAGAGGGGGCACTGAAGCTTTCTTT. V and J are TRBV10-2 and TRBJ1-1; a possible D gene is TRBD1 (6 bases). The V gene's germline CDR1 is WSHSY and CDR2 SAAADI. Trimming shortened V by 0 bases and J by 4 bases, and 9 bases separated the two germline ends. The CDR3 totals 14 residues.

In the case of this clonotype: A much larger clone sits a single nucleotide away, making a read error possible. The chain is built from TRBV2 and TRBJ2-5; D may be TRBD2 (5 bases). The CDR3 runs 15 residues. Germline CDR1 SNHLY, CDR2 FYNNEI. V was clipped by 2 bases and J by 4 bases, with 14 bases between them. As DNA, the CDR3 is TGTGCCAGCAGTGAATTGATTAGCGAGGGAGAGACCCAGTACTTC. This translates into CASSELISEGETQYF.

CDR3 DNA: TGTGCCAGCAGTTACTCGCCTAGCGGGAGTTGGGCAGATACGCAGTATTTT. It yields the protein CASSYSPSGSWADTQYF. The chain recombines TRBV6-6 with TRBJ2-3, with 10 bases matching TRBD2. Germline lookup yields CDR1 MNHNY and CDR2 SVGAGI (reference sequence). Trimming cost V 0 bases and J 4 bases; bases outside gene matches: 7. This CDR3 is 17 amino acids long.

The CDR3 sequence: CASSPEAVQDRGNQPQHF. CDR3 bases: TGTGCCAGCAGCCCAGAAGCTGTTCAGGACAGGGGCAATCAGCCCCAGCATTTT. The V gene is TRBV12-3 or TRBV12-4, the J gene TRBJ1-5; the match to TRBD1 covers 8 bases. With V trimmed by 6 bases and J by 2 bases, 15 bases remained unmatched. This CDR3 is built from 18 residues.

This clonotype turned up a few times. This rearrangement joins TRBV5-1 to TRBJ1-5; perhaps TRBD1 as D (5 bases). Germline-derived CDR1 and CDR2 are SGHRS and YFSETQ. The CDR3 length is 15 residues. Trimming left V 0 bases short and J 4 bases short, with 11 bases between. The CDR3 spells CASSLAQGPNQPQHF. CDR3 DNA: TGCGCCAGCAGCTTGGCCCAGGGACCTAATCAGCCCCAGCATTTT.

This clonotype was seen a handful of times. J is TRBJ1-2 and V is TRBV6-1; 11 nucleotides line up with TRBD1. V gave up 9 bases and J gave up 3 bases; unmatched junction bases: 3. The CDR3 is made up of 13 amino acids. Germline assignment: CDR1 MNHNS and CDR2 SASEGT. CDR3 loop: CASWTGGDYGYTF. The CDR3 DNA reads TGTGCCAGTTGGACAGGGGGCGACTATGGCTACACCTTC.

As to this clonotype: Being one base from a much bigger clone, this may be a read error. This chain uses TRBV6-5 with TRBJ2-3; D uncertain. Germline loops: CDR1 MNHEY, CDR2 SVGAGI. This CDR3 spans 15 amino acids. The CDR3 nucleotides are TGTGCCAGCGGTTACTCGACCGCTAGCACAGATACGCAGTATTTT. Translating it yields CASGYSTASTDTQYF.

Only a few counts were recorded for this clonotype. This chain links TRBV3-1 with TRBJ1-6; D remains unclear. The CDR3 spans 12 residues. V gave up 0 bases and J gave up 10 bases, with 4 bases separating them. CDR1 is LGHDT and CDR2 is YNNKEL in the germline V gene (reference sequence). The CDR3, as DNA: TGTGCCAGCAGCCAAGAGGCCTCACCCCTCCACTTT. Translating gives CASSQEASPLHF.

The chain employs TRBV12-3 or TRBV12-4 and TRBJ2-2; D tentatively reads TRBD1 or TRBD2 (5 bases each). The CDR3 loop spans 15 amino acids. The germline V and J ends were trimmed by 6 bases and 4 bases, with 15 bases remaining between them. CDR3: CASRELGRGTGELFF. CDR3 DNA sequence: TGTGCCAGCAGGGAATTGGGACGGGGCACCGGGGAGCTGTTTTTT.

The V call is TRBV27, the J call TRBJ2-2, with D perhaps given as TRBD1 or TRBD2 (5 bases each). Per the germline V gene, CDR1 is MNHEY and CDR2 is SMNVEV (reference sequence). This CDR3 contains 14 residues. V was cut by 6 bases and J by 3 bases, with 11 bases left in between. The CDR3 reads CASSQGTYTGELFF. Written as DNA, the CDR3 is TGTGCCAGCAGCCAAGGGACGTACACCGGGGAGCTGTTTTTT.

The rearrangement links TRBV2 to TRBJ2-7; perhaps TRBD2 as D (5 bases). There are 12 residues in the CDR3. Germline V gene sequence: CDR1 SNHLY, CDR2 FYNNEI. V was clipped by 8 bases and J by 3 bases, with 11 bases between them. CDR3 bases: TGTGCCAGCCTCGGGAAAGACTACGAGCAGTACTTC. It is translated as CASLGKDYEQYF.

The chain employs TRBV6-1 and TRBJ2-1, with D possibly TRBD2 on 5 matching bases. The germline V and J ends were trimmed by 8 bases and 10 bases, with 18 bases remaining between them. This CDR3 contains 13 residues. The germline V gene has CDR1 MNHNS and CDR2 SASEGT. CDR3: CASGDGIFYEQFF. CDR3 bases: TGTGCCAGCGGCGACGGGATTTTCTACGAGCAGTTCTTC.

This clonotype was seen a single time. CDR3 protein: CASSSEVGELFF. CDR3 sequence (DNA): TGCGCCAGCAGCTCGGAGGTCGGGGAGCTGTTTTTT. The chain carries TRBV5-1 and TRBJ2-2; tentatively, D is TRBD2 (5 bases). Trimming removed 3 bases from V and 7 bases from J, with 7 bases in between. Germline CDR1 SGHRS, CDR2 YFSETQ. The CDR3 has 12 residues.

This clonotype was counted only a few times. The chain combines TRBV4-2 with TRBJ1-2, with 10 bases matching TRBD1. From germline, CDR1 is LGHNA and CDR2 YNFKEQ. V was pared by 0 bases and J by 6 bases, with 10 bases of the junction left unmatched. CDR3 size: 17 residues. DNA of the CDR3: TGTGCCAGCAGCCAAGACCCGGGGGGACAGGGGTATAATGGCTACACCTTC. It translates to CASSQDPGGQGYNGYTF.

The chain uses TRBV18 and TRBJ2-5; D is possibly TRBD1 or TRBD2 (5 bases each). This CDR3 is 14 amino acids long. Germline CDR1 and CDR2: KGHSH and LQKENI. The germline V and J ends were trimmed by 3 bases and 4 bases, with 12 bases remaining between them. The CDR3: CASSPGVPRETQYF. The DNA of the CDR3 is TGTGCCAGCTCACCGGGGGTACCGAGAGAGACCCAGTACTTC.

This clonotype was observed a handful of times. CDR3 sequence: CSVLPRSGTGIPYEQYF. In DNA, the CDR3 is TGCAGCGTCCTCCCTCGAAGCGGGACAGGGATCCCCTACGAGCAGTACTTC. The chain is built from TRBV29-1 and TRBJ2-7; 9 bases fit TRBD1. The germline gives CDR1 SQVTM, CDR2 ANQGSEA. V dropped 6 bases and J dropped 2; count of bases not matched to a gene: 17. CDR3 length: 17 amino acids.